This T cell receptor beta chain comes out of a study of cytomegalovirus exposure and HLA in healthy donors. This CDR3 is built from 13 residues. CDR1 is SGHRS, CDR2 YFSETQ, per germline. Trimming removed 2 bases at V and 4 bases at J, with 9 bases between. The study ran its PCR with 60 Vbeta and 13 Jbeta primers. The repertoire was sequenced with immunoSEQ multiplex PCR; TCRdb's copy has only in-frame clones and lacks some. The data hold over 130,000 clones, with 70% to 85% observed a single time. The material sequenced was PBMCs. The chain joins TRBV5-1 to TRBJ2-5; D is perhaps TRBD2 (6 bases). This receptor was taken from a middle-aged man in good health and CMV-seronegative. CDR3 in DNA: TGCGCCAGCAGCTTTGGAGGGCCAGAGACCCAGTACTTC. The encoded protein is CASSFGGPETQYF.